The clone carrying this T cell receptor (beta chain) was counted at least ten times. Antigen: not known. The data belong to a study of T cell repertoires in cytomegalovirus infection. Study-wide results and caveats: The cumulative frequency of public TCR beta families identified carriers of CMV plus the relevant HLA. Clonotype analysis showed dominance of the ex vivo response by HLA-C-restricted CMV-specific TCR beta clonotypes.

The CDR3 loop spans 14 amino acids. V lost 5 bases and J lost 6; bases outside the gene matches: 7. The V gene's germline CDR1 is SGHTA and CDR2 FQGNSA. TCRdb passed the reads through MiXCR, listing each CDR3 protein once. The table records approximately 140,000 distinct CDR3 sequences, 6.5% of them present only once. This TCR derives from a human donor in good health (CMV status not recorded). Some clones in this sample may be carry-over from other donors' samples. The material sequenced was PBMCs. The genes are TRBV7-2 and TRBJ2-3; 8 bases are shared with TRBD2. CDR3 nucleotides: TGTGCCAGCAGCCAGTGGCGGGGGGTTGATACGCAGTATTTT. It yields the protein CASSQWRGVDTQYF.